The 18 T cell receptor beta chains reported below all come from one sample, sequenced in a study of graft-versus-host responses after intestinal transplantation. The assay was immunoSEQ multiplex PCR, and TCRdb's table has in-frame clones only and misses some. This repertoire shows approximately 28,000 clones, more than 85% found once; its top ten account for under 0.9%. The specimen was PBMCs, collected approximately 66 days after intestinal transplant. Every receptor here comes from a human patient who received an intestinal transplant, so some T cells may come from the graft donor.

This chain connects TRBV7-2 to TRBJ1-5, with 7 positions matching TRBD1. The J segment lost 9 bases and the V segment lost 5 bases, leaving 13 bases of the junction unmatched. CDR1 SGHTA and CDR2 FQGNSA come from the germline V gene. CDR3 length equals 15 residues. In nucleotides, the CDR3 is TGTGCCAGCAGCACCCAGGGGGTCCCTCGTCGGCCCCAGCATTTT. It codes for CASSTQGVPRRPQHF.

Here the CDR3 reads CASSQEGQTYEQYF. The DNA for the CDR3 is TGCGCCAGCAGCCAAGAGGGACAAACCTACGAGCAGTACTTC. J is TRBJ2-7 and V is TRBV4-1, with D possibly being TRBD1 (6 bases). Germline-derived CDR1 and CDR2 are MGHRA and YSYEKL. The CDR3 consists of 14 residues. The V end lost 0 bases, the J end lost 2 bases, and 8 bases lay between the germline ends.

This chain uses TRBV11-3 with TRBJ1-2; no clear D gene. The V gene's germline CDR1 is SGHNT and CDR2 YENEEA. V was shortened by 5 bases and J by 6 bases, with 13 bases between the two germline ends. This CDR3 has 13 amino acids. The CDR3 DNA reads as TGTGCCAGCAGCCCCATTGGCTTGGATGGCTACACCTTC. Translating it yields CASSPIGLDGYTF.

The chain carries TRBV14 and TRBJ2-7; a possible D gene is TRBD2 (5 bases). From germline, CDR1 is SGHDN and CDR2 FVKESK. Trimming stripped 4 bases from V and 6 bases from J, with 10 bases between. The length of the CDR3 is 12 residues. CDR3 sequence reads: CASSRRAGEQYF. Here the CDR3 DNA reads TGTGCCAGCAGCCGTAGGGCGGGCGAGCAGTACTTC.

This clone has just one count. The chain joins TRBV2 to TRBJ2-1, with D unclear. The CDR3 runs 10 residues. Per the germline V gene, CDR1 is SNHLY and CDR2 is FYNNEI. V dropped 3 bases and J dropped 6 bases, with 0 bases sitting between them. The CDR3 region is CASSDNEQFF. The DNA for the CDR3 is TGTGCCAGCAGTGACAATGAGCAGTTCTTC.

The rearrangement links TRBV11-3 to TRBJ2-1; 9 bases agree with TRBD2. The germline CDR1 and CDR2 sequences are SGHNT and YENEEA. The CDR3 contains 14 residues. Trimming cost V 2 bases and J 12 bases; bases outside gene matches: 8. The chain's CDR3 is CASSLPSGALGQFF. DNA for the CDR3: TGTGCCAGCAGCTTACCTAGCGGGGCGCTCGGGCAGTTCTTC.

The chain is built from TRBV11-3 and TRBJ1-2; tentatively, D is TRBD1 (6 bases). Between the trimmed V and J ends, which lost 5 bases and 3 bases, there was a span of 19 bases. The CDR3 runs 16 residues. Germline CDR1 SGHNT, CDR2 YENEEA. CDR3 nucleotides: TGTGCCAGCAGCATCCCCATCGGGGACACTGACTATGGCTACACCTTC. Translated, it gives CASSIPIGDTDYGYTF.

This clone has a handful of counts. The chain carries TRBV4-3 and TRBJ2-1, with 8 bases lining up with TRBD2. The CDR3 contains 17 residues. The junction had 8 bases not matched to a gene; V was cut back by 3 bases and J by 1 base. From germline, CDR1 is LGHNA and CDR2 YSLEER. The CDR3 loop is CASSHNPGLESYNEQFF. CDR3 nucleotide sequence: TGCGCCAGCAGCCATAACCCGGGACTAGAATCCTACAATGAGCAGTTCTTC.

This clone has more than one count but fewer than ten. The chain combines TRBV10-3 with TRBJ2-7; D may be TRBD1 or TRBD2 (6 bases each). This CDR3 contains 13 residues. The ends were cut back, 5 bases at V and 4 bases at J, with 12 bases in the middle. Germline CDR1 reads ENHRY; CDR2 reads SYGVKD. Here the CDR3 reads CAISQGGGYEQYF. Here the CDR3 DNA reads TGTGCCATCAGTCAAGGAGGGGGATACGAGCAGTACTTC.

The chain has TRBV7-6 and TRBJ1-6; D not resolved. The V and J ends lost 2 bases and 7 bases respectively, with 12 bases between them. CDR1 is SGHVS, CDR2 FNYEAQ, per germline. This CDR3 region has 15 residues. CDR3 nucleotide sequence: TGTGCCAGCAGCTTATATGACATTGGCAATTCACCCCTCCACTTT. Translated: CASSLYDIGNSPLHF.

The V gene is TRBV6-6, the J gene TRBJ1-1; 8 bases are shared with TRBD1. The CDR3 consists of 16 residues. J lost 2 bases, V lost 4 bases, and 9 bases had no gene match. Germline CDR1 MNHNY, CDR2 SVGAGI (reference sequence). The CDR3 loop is CASSSKTGGENTEAFF. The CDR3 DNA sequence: TGTGCCAGCAGTTCAAAAACAGGGGGTGAAAACACTGAAGCTTTCTTT.

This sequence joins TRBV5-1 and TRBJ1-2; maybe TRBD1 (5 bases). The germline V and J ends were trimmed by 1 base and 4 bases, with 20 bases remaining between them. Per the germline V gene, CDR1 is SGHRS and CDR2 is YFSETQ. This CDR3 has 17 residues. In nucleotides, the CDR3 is TGCGCCAGCAGCTTGAAGTGGGGCGCGTGGTTATCCTATGGCTACACCTTC. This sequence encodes CASSLKWGAWLSYGYTF.

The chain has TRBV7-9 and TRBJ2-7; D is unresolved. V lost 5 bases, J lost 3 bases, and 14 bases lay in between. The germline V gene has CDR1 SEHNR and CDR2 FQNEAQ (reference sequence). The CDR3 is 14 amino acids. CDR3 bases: TGTGCCAGCAGCCTTTCGTCCGGCGGCTACGAGCAGTACTTC. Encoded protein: CASSLSSGGYEQYF.

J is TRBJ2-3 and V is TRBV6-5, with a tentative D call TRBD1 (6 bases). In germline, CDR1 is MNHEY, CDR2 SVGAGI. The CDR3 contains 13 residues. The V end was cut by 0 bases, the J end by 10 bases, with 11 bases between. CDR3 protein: CASSYSVQGPQYF. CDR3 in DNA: TGTGCCAGCAGTTACTCAGTTCAGGGGCCGCAGTATTTT.

The CDR3 sequence: CASRMGQAYSNYGYTF. CDR3 nucleotide sequence: TGTGCCAGCAGGATGGGACAAGCCTACTCTAACTATGGCTACACCTTC. The chain links TRBV5-8 to TRBJ1-2; maybe TRBD1 (6 bases). The V and J ends lost 5 bases and 0 bases respectively, with 17 bases between them. The CDR3 loop spans 16 amino acids. The germline CDR1 and CDR2 sequences are SGHTS and YDEGEE.

In DNA form, the CDR3 reads TGTGCCAGCAGCCAAGGACGGCAGGGGTACAGAAGTGAAGCTTTCTTT. This gives the protein CASSQGRQGYRSEAFF. The genes are TRBV4-2 and TRBJ1-1, with D possibly matching TRBD1 (6 bases). The V end lost 1 base, the J end lost 7 bases, and 19 bases lay between the germline ends. Germline V CDR1 and CDR2: LGHNA, YNFKEQ. The CDR3 is 16 amino acids.

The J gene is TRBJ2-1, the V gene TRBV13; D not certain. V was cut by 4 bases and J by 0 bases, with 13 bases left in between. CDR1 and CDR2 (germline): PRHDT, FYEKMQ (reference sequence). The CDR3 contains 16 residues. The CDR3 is CASSSNNYPSYNEQFF. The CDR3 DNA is TGTGCCAGCAGCTCGAATAACTACCCCTCCTACAATGAGCAGTTCTTC.

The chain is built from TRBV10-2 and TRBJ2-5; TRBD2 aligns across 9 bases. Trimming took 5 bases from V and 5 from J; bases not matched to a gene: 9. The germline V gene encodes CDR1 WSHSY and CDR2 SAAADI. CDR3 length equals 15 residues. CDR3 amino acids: CASSSSGIGGETQYF. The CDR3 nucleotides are TGCGCCAGCAGTTCTAGCGGGATAGGAGGGGAGACCCAGTACTTC.